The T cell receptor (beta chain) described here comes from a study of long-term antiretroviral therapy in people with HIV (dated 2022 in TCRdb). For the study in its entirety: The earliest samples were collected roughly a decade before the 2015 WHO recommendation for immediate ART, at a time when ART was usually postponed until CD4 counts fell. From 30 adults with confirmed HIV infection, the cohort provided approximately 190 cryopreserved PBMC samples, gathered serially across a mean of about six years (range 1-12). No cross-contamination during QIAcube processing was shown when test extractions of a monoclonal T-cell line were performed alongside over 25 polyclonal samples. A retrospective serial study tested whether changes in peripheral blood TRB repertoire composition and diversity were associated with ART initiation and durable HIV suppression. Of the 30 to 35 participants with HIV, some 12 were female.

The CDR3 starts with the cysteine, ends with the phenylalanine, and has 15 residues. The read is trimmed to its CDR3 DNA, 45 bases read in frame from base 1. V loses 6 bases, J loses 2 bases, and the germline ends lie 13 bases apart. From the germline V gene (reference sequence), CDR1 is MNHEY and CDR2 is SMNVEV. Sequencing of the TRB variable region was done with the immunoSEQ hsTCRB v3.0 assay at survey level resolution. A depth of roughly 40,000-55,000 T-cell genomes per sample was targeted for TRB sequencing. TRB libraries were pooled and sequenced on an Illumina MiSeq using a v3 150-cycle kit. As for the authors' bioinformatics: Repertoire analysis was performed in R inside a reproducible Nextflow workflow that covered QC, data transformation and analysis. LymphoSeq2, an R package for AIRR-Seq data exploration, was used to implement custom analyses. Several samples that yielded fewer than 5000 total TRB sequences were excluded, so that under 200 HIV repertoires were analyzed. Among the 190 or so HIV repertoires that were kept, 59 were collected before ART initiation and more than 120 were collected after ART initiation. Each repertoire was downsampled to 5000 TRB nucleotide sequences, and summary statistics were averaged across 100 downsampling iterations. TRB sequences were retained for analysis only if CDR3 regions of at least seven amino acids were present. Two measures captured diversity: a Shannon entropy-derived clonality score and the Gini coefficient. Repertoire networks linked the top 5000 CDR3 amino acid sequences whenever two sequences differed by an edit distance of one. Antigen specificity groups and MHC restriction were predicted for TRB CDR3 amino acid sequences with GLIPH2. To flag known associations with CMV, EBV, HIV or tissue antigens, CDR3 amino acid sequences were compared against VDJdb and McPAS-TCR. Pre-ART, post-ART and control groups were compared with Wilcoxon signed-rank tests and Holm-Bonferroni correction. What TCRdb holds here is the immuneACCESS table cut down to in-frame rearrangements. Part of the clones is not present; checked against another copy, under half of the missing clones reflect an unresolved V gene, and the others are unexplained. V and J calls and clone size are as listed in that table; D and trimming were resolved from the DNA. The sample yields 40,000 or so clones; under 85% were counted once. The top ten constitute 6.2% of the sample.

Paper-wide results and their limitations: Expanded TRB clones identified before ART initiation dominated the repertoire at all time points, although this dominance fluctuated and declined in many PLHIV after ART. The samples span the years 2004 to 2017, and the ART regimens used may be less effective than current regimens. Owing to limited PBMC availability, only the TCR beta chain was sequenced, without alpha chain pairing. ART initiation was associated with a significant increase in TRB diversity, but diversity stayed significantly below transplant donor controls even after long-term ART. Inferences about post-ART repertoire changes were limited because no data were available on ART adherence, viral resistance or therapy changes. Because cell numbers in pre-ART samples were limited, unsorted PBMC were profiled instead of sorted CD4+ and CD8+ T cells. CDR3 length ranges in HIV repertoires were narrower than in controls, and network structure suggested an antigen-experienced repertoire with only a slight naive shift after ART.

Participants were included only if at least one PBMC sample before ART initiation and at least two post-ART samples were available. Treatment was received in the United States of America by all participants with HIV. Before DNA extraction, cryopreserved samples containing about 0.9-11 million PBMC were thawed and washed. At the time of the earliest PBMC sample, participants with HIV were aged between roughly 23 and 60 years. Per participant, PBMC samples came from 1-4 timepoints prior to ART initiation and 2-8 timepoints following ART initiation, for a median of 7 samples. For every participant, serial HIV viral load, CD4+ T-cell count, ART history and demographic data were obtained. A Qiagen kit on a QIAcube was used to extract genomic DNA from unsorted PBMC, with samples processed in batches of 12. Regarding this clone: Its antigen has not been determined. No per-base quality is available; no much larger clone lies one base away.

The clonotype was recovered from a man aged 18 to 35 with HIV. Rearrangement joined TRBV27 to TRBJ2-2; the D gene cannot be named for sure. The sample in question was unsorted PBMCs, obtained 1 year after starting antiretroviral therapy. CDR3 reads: CASSLGPANTGELFF. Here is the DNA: TGTGCCAGCAGCCTAGGACCAGCTAACACCGGGGAGCTGTTTTTT.